The present TCR beta chain was sequenced within a study of T cell responses to AZD1222 COVID-19 vaccine (dated by TCRdb to about 2021). Turning to the overall study: AZD1222 recipients with second doses at about 4 weeks or about 12 weeks were pooled, because spike-specific TCR depth and breadth did not differ between schedules. Trial participants were enrolled by age into subgroups of 18-55, 56-69 and 70-plus years, and around 150, 29 and 61 TCR-sequenced participants, respectively, were included in these subgroups. TCR sequencing covered fewer than 250 trial participants: 207 given two doses of AZD1222 and 26 given two doses of MenACWY control vaccine. Points the paper makes about the study in general: Participants were mostly white British, with more females than males. The authors suggested clonal diversity may have been underestimated. Only 5 to 7 AZD1222 recipients were SARS-CoV-2 seropositive at baseline, limiting conclusions about previously exposed vaccinees. The 56-69-year group was small, and its depth increase did not reach significance, likely because of low power. Because no day 14 peak-response samples were available, the repertoires could be characterized only after the peak T cell response. Epitopes outside the regions mutated in the B.1.351 and B.1.1.7 variants were reportedly recognized by nearly half of the unique spike-specific TCRs. The whole spike protein was spanned by vaccine-associated CD4 TCRs, and dominant responses were seen in regions 160-218 and 743-854. After two AZD1222 doses, spike-specific TCR breadth and depth were significantly higher than at day 0 and than in MenACWY recipients.

The CDR3 regions of human TCRbeta chains were analyzed by immunosequencing. In the authors' own workflow: TCRs in the repertoires were matched against a reference library of SARS-CoV-2-specific TCRs that had been generated with the MIRA antigen-specificity platform. Breadth was defined as the fraction of unique TCRs that were SARS-CoV-2-associated, and depth was defined as the fraction of total T cells that were SARS-CoV-2-associated. Each spike-specific TCR was assigned to its reactive spike region and to a CD4 or CD8 class using the MIRA data. Log10-transformed breadth and depth values were compared by one-way ANOVA with Sidak's multiple comparisons tests. The immuneACCESS repertoire file appears here via TCRdb, limited to in-frame rearrangements. These files lack a portion of the clones; in checked studies, under half of the deficit traces to unresolved V genes, and the cause of the others is not known. D and trimming come from the DNA, and the V and J calls and clone size come from that table. This sample comprises around 200,000 clones, about nine tenths of them detected only once. The ten biggest clones cover roughly 0.99% of the sample.

The CDR3 holds 14 amino acids from the cysteine to the phenylalanine. Only the CDR3 part of the read is kept: 42 bases, read in frame from the first base. On this clone: Its target antigen remains unknown. No much larger clonotype is one base removed from it; base qualities were not supplied.

What the time point label conveys for this sample: baseline before first vaccination. The vaccinee samples were drawn from two UK trials, COV001 and COV002, one of which was a single-blind randomized controlled phase 2/3 trial testing AZD1222 (ChAdOx1 nCoV-19) in healthy adults. For TCRbeta chain sequencing, PBMC samples from trial participants were taken at day 0 and at day 28 after the second dose. This receptor was obtained from an adult in good health. The chain links TRBV21-1 with TRBJ2-7; the table's TRBD2 call for D was not verified on the DNA. TRBV21-1 is a documented pseudogene. Sequenced material: peripheral blood, taken on day 0 of AZD1222 vaccination. CDR3 reads: CASSRERALYEQYF. The DNA reads TGTGCCAGCAGCAGAGAGAGGGCTCTCTACGAGCAGTACTTC.